This T cell receptor beta chain was recorded in a study of T-cell reconstitution after alpha-beta-depleted transplantation in children (dated by TCRdb to 2015 to 2016). At the level of the whole study: Using TCR repertoire profiling, the study followed T-cell immune reconstitution in a quantitative way in children after TCRalphabeta/CD19-depleted allogeneic hematopoietic cell transplantation.

The library was built by means of PCR. Sequencing relied on an Illumina HiSeq 2500. Molecular barcoding was employed in the preparation of TCR libraries, with unique molecular identifiers being used to normalize TCRbeta repertoire quantification. TCRdb applied fastp at Q25 and MiXCR to the public reads, then kept only in-frame beta chains. Each entry is one CDR3 protein sequence, shown with its most common DNA and genes. The sample has hundreds of thousands of distinct CDR3 sequences on record, over 10% of them singletons. Around 2.2% of the sample is in the top ten clones. The CDR3 starts with the cysteine, ends with the phenylalanine, and has 12 residues. The read is trimmed to its CDR3 DNA, 36 bases read in frame from base 1. As encoded in the germline V gene, CDR1 is SGHTA while CDR2 is FQGTGA. V and J are trimmed by 5 bases and 6 bases, and the gene matches miss 0 bases of the junction. This clonotype was recorded at least ten times. Its antigen is currently not known. The input lacks base qualities; no much larger clone sits a single base away.

The investigation overall reported the following: The apparently early alphabetaT-cell count recovery about two months after transplant was reportedly dependent on only several hundred rapidly expanded clones derived from non-depleted graft cells. Over the following months the frequencies of hyperexpanded clones went down, and after one year T-cell counts and TCRbeta diversity were mostly credited to newly produced T cells. In some patients, the high TCRbeta diversity seen at day 60 was put down to recipient T cells and intrathymic progenitors that had survived conditioning.

This specimen's treatment or condition label, per the study, means: allogeneic hematopoietic cell transplantation with graft depleted of TCRalphabeta T cells and CD19 B cells. Transplant recipients were children who received TCRalphabeta/CD19-depleted allogeneic hematopoietic cell grafts. The clonotype comes from a male patient aged 10 to 17 who had a stem cell transplant for acute myeloid leukemia, so the T cells may come from the graft donor. This chain joins TRBV7-3 to TRBJ2-2; the junction holds 7 bases that match TRBD2. Sequenced material: PBMCs, mostly from graft donor cells, taken 360 days after TCRalphabeta/CD19-depleted stem cell transplant. In nucleotides, the sequence is TGTGCCAGCAGCGCGGGAGCCGGGGAGCTGTTTTTT. Translation gives CASSAGAGELFF.